These T cell receptor beta chains were read from a single sample in a study of technical replicates of blood from several donors. Profiling relied on immunoSEQ multiplex PCR, and the TCRdb table lists in-frame clones only, not all of them. The repertoire holds approximately 73,000 clones, with 85% to 95% as singletons. Sample: T cells isolated from PBMCs. These receptors came from a human donor in good health. Both conserved end residues are part of each CDR3. Fields, in order: D gene, clone size, V gene, J gene, CDR3 DNA, CDR3 protein. The D gene is left open where the match is weak. The size of a clone is reported for some rows only, either as once, few or many, or as a class for expanded clones.

D: TRBD2
size: .
V: TRBV7-6
J: TRBJ2-7
DNA: TGTGCCAGCAGCCGCGGGCCGGGAGGGACCTACGAGCAGTACTTC
CDR3: CASSRGPGGTYEQYF

D: .
size: .
V: TRBV9
J: TRBJ1-4
DNA: TGTGCCAGCAGCCCCCAGGACTGGAATGAAAAACTGTTTTTT
CDR3: CASSPQDWNEKLFF

D: .
size: .
V: TRBV4-3
J: TRBJ2-7
DNA: TGCGCCAGCAGCCAAGATTGGCTGGGAGGCTACGAGCAGTACTTC
CDR3: CASSQDWLGGYEQYF

D: .
size: .
V: TRBV6-4
J: TRBJ1-1
DNA: TGTGCCAGCAGTGCCTCCGTGAACACTGAAGCTTTCTTT
CDR3: CASSASVNTEAFF

D: .
size: .
V: TRBV4-2
J: TRBJ1-1
DNA: TGTGCCAGCAGCCCGACGGAGGGGACTGAAGCTTTCTTT
CDR3: CASSPTEGTEAFF

D: .
size: .
V: TRBV11-2
J: TRBJ2-1
DNA: TGTGCCAGCAGCTTAGCGGGGGTGTACAATGAGCAGTTCTTC
CDR3: CASSLAGVYNEQFF

D: .
size: .
V: TRBV28
J: TRBJ1-1
DNA: TGTGCCAGCTTACTGACGGACTCCATGAACACTGAAGCTTTCTTT
CDR3: CASLLTDSMNTEAFF

D: TRBD2
size: once
V: TRBV6-6
J: TRBJ2-7
DNA: TGTGCCAGCAGTTACCCACCTAGCGGGCACGCCTACGAGCAGTACTTC
CDR3: CASSYPPSGHAYEQYF

D: .
size: once
V: TRBV7-9
J: TRBJ2-2
DNA: TGTGCCAGCAGCTTACCCGAGCAGGGGAGTACCGGGGAGCTGTTTTTT
CDR3: CASSLPEQGSTGELFF

D: .
size: .
V: TRBV6-5
J: TRBJ2-7
DNA: TGTGCCAGCAGCCGTCGACAGGACTACGAGCAGTACTTC
CDR3: CASSRRQDYEQYF

D: TRBD1
size: .
V: TRBV30
J: TRBJ1-3
DNA: TGTGCCCTTATTACAGGGGGCTCTGGAAACACCATATATTTT
CDR3: CALITGGSGNTIYF

D: .
size: once
V: TRBV5-1
J: TRBJ2-3
DNA: TGCGCCAGCAGCCGTGACTACCCGGACAGCACAGATACGCAGTATTTT
CDR3: CASSRDYPDSTDTQYF

D: .
size: .
V: TRBV9
J: TRBJ2-5
DNA: TGTGCCAGCAGCGTAGCGGGAAAAGAGACCCAGTACTTC
CDR3: CASSVAGKETQYF

D: TRBD2
size: .
V: TRBV11-3
J: TRBJ2-3
DNA: TGTGCCAGCAGCTTAGACGCCCGAGCGGGAAGAGATACGCAGTATTTT
CDR3: CASSLDARAGRDTQYF

D: .
size: .
V: TRBV2
J: TRBJ2-1
DNA: TGTGCCAGCCCAGCGGGCGGGGCCTACAATGAGCAGTTCTTC
CDR3: CASPAGGAYNEQFF

D: TRBD1
size: few
V: TRBV27
J: TRBJ1-5
DNA: TGTGCCAGCAGTTTTGTTGGGACAGGGAGACTTAATCAGCCCCAGCATTTT
CDR3: CASSFVGTGRLNQPQHF

D: .
size: .
V: TRBV6-5
J: TRBJ2-1
DNA: TGTGCCAGCACCCAGAAGTCATTTGTAAATGAGCAGTTCTTC
CDR3: CASTQKSFVNEQFF

D: .
size: .
V: TRBV28
J: TRBJ1-4
DNA: TGTGCCAGCAGTCGTAATGAAAAACTGTTTTTT
CDR3: CASSRNEKLFF

D: .
size: .
V: TRBV6-1
J: TRBJ1-1
DNA: TGTGCCAGCCGAGGTCTCCGAGGCACTGAAGCTTTCTTT
CDR3: CASRGLRGTEAFF

D: .
size: few
V: TRBV18
J: TRBJ1-1
DNA: TGTGCCAGCTCACCAACCGGGATGAACACTGAAGCTTTCTTT
CDR3: CASSPTGMNTEAFF

D: .
size: .
V: TRBV9
J: TRBJ1-4
DNA: TGTGCCAGAAACCCCAGGGGAACTAATGAAAAACTGTTTTTT
CDR3: CARNPRGTNEKLFF

D: TRBD1
size: few
V: TRBV2
J: TRBJ2-2
DNA: TGTGCCAGCAGGGAGGGACAGGGTTATACCGGGGAGCTGTTTTTT
CDR3: CASREGQGYTGELFF

D: TRBD2
size: .
V: TRBV7-2
J: TRBJ2-7
DNA: TGTGCCAGCAGCTTATCCAGCGGGAGTGCCGAGCAGTACTTC
CDR3: CASSLSSGSAEQYF

D: TRBD1
size: .
V: TRBV18
J: TRBJ2-1
DNA: TGTGCCAGCTCAGTTCTTGGCCCCCCAGGGGGCGAGATGAATGAGCAGTTCTTC
CDR3: CASSVLGPPGGEMNEQFF

D: TRBD1
size: .
V: TRBV5-6
J: TRBJ2-1
DNA: TGTGCCAGCAGCTATGCTGACAGGGGCTTCCACAATGAGCAGTTCTTC
CDR3: CASSYADRGFHNEQFF

D: TRBD2
size: .
V: TRBV4-2
J: TRBJ2-1
DNA: TGTGCCAGCAGCCAATTATCCGGGACTAGCTACAATGAGCAGTTCTTC
CDR3: CASSQLSGTSYNEQFF

D: .
size: once
V: TRBV10-2
J: TRBJ2-1
DNA: TGCGCCAGCAAAGAGGGAGTAGGAATAGAAAATGAGCAGTTCTTC
CDR3: CASKEGVGIENEQFF

D: TRBD1
size: .
V: TRBV5-4
J: TRBJ1-2
DNA: TGTGCCAGCAGCTTCCCGGGACAGGGGGCCTATGGCTACACCTTC
CDR3: CASSFPGQGAYGYTF

D: .
size: .
V: TRBV5-5
J: TRBJ2-5
DNA: TGTGCCAGCAGCCCGACAACAGGAACCAATTCCCAGTACTTC
CDR3: CASSPTTGTNSQYF

D: TRBD1
size: .
V: TRBV19
J: TRBJ1-5
DNA: TGTGCCAGTAGTTTCGGGACAGATGGGCGACAGCCCCAGCATTTT
CDR3: CASSFGTDGRQPQHF

D: TRBD1
size: .
V: TRBV28
J: TRBJ2-7
DNA: TGTGCCAGCAGCCTACCGGGACAGGGGATATGGCAATACGAGCAGTACTTC
CDR3: CASSLPGQGIWQYEQYF

D: .
size: .
V: TRBV6-5
J: TRBJ2-7
DNA: TGTGCCAGCAGTTACTCGCAAGTCCTTCCCTTGAGTGAGCAGTACTTC
CDR3: CASSYSQVLPLSEQYF

D: .
size: .
V: TRBV6-5
J: TRBJ1-2
DNA: TGTGCCAGCAGTTACTCCCAGGGAAAAGGCTACACCTTC
CDR3: CASSYSQGKGYTF

D: .
size: .
V: TRBV28
J: TRBJ2-7
DNA: TGTGCCAGCACCCCCCCTACGGGACATTCCTCCTACGAGCAGTACTTC
CDR3: CASTPPTGHSSYEQYF

D: TRBD2
size: .
V: TRBV9
J: TRBJ2-1
DNA: TGTGCCAGCAGCGTGCTAGCGGGAGGAAGGTACAATGAGCAGTTCTTC
CDR3: CASSVLAGGRYNEQFF

D: TRBD2
size: .
V: TRBV10-3
J: TRBJ2-3
DNA: TGTGCCATCAGTGAGTCAGGACTAGCTAGCACAGATACGCAGTATTTT
CDR3: CAISESGLASTDTQYF

D: .
size: .
V: TRBV28
J: TRBJ2-7
DNA: TGTGCCAGCAGACCTGGAGATCACAACTACGAGCAGTACTTC
CDR3: CASRPGDHNYEQYF

D: TRBD2
size: .
V: TRBV19
J: TRBJ2-7
DNA: TGTGCCAGTAGTATTCAACTAGCGGGAGGAAGAAACGAGCAGTACTTC
CDR3: CASSIQLAGGRNEQYF

D: .
size: .
V: TRBV5-6
J: TRBJ2-4
DNA: TGTGCCAGCAGCTTTAGATTCCAGTACTTC
CDR3: CASSFRFQYF

D: .
size: .
V: TRBV11-2
J: TRBJ2-5
DNA: TGTGCCAGCCGCTACTTGCCTCATCCCGGTGGGACCCAGTACTTC
CDR3: CASRYLPHPGGTQYF